The 21 T cell receptor beta chains listed next were all sequenced from one sample in a study of T cell responses to AZD1222 COVID-19 vaccine. The repertoire was sequenced with immunoSEQ multiplex PCR; TCRdb's copy has only in-frame clones and lacks some. The sample shows 110,000 or so clones, roughly nine tenths of them seen only once. The sample consisted of peripheral blood, taken on day 0 of AZD1222 vaccination. These receptor sequences come from an adult in good health.

This chain links TRBV7-3 with TRBJ2-3; 11 bases align to TRBD1. This CDR3 is built from 17 residues. Germline loops: CDR1 SGHTA, CDR2 FQGTGA. J lost 4 bases, V lost 5 bases, and 11 bases had no gene match. This CDR3 is CASSLYFRDRGSDTQYF. CDR3 DNA: TGTGCCAGCAGCCTCTATTTCCGGGACAGGGGGTCAGATACGCAGTATTTT.

V is TRBV20-1 and J is TRBJ1-5, with D unclear. The length of the CDR3 is 14 residues. Trimming removed 3 bases at V and 3 bases at J, with 12 bases between. Germline CDR1 is DFQATT and CDR2 is SNEGSKA (reference sequence). In nucleotides, the CDR3 is TGCAGTGCTAGTCATTCTAGACCCAATCAGCCCCAGCATTTT. Its translation is CSASHSRPNQPQHF.

The CDR3 DNA follows: TGTGCCAGCAGCCCTACGGGGACAGGGGATACCTACGAGCAGTACTTC. Encoded protein: CASSPTGTGDTYEQYF. The chain recombines TRBV7-9 with TRBJ2-7; TRBD1 matches at 10 bases. CDR3 length: 16 residues. From germline, CDR1 is SEHNR and CDR2 FQNEAQ (reference sequence). The J segment lost 2 bases and the V segment lost 5 bases, leaving 9 bases of the junction unmatched. Variable domain in full (rest from reference TRBV7-9 and TRBJ2-7): DTGVSQNPRHKITKRGQNVTFRCDPISEHNRLYWYRQTLGQGPEFLTYFQNEAQLEKSRLLSDRFSAERPKGSFSTLEIQRTEQGDSAMYLCASSPTGTGDTYEQYFGPGTRLTVT.

The J gene is TRBJ1-4, the V gene TRBV6-5; D is unresolved. Trimming cost V 5 bases and J 0 bases, with 10 bases left between them. CDR3 length equals 15 residues. Germline assignment: CDR1 MNHEY and CDR2 SVGAGI. This CDR3 is CASSKNPATNEKLFF. The CDR3 region has the DNA TGTGCCAGCAGTAAGAACCCAGCAACTAATGAAAAACTGTTTTTT.

This rearrangement joins TRBV5-1 to TRBJ1-6; 7 nucleotides match TRBD1. V lost 4 bases to trimming and J lost 9 bases; unmatched junction nucleotides: 10. CDR1 and CDR2 from the germline V gene are SGHRS and YFSETQ. The CDR3 sequence is 15 residues long. CDR3 residues: CASSGGQALLSPLHF. The CDR3 nucleotides are TGCGCCAGCAGCGGTGGACAGGCCCTACTTTCACCCCTCCACTTT.

CDR3 sequence (DNA): TGTGCCAGCAGCTTGGAGGACAGGGGGCCCTATGGCTACACCTTC. Translated: CASSLEDRGPYGYTF. V and J are TRBV5-4 and TRBJ1-2; 11 nucleotides line up with TRBD1. Germline CDR1 SGHNT, CDR2 YYREEE (reference sequence). The CDR3 covers 15 residues. V gave up 0 bases and J gave up 4 bases; unmatched junction bases: 2.

This clone showed up just once. V and J are TRBV18 and TRBJ1-4; D is unclear. Trimming cost V 2 bases and J 0 bases, with 10 bases left between them. The CDR3 contains 16 residues. The germline V gene has CDR1 KGHSH and CDR2 LQKENI. CDR3 coding DNA: TGTGCCAGCTCACCAATGTCGGCTGCAACTAATGAAAAACTGTTTTTT. Its translation: CASSPMSAATNEKLFF.

The rearrangement links TRBV24-1 to TRBJ2-5; D possibly corresponds to TRBD2 (6 bases). The V end lost 4 bases, the J end lost 5 bases, and 16 bases lay between the germline ends. The CDR3 is made up of 15 amino acids. The germline V gene encodes CDR1 KGHDR and CDR2 SFDVKD. This chain's CDR3 is CATSDTRAGRETQYF. DNA of the CDR3: TGTGCCACCAGTGACACCCGAGCGGGTAGGGAGACCCAGTACTTC.

The V call is TRBV11-2, the J call TRBJ1-1; D remains unclear. Germline CDR1 reads SGHAT; CDR2 reads FQNNGV. The CDR3 spans 13 residues. V lost 5 bases to trimming and J lost 1 base, with 8 bases between them. Here the CDR3 reads CASSPITNTEAFF. For the CDR3, the DNA is TGTGCCAGCAGCCCAATTACGAACACTGAAGCTTTCTTT.

The chain employs TRBV29-1 and TRBJ1-1; D gene unclear. Between the trimmed V and J ends, which lost 4 bases and 0 bases, there was a span of 15 bases. CDR3 size: 15 residues. The germline CDR1 and CDR2 sequences are SQVTM and ANQGSEA. The CDR3 region is CSVVPPVNLNTEAFF. The DNA for the CDR3 is TGCAGCGTTGTGCCCCCGGTTAATTTGAACACTGAAGCTTTCTTT. Looking up the rest from reference TRBV29-1 and TRBJ1-1 gives the full variable domain: SAVISQKPSRDICQRGTSLTIQCQVDSQVTMMFWYRQQPGQSLTLIATANQGSEATYESGFVIDKFPISRPNLTFSTLTVSNMSPEDSSIYLCSVVPPVNLNTEAFFGQGTRLTVV.

This clone was counted a single time. The V gene is TRBV7-2, the J gene TRBJ2-1; perhaps TRBD1 as D (5 bases). The CDR3 has 17 amino acids. Trimming shortened V by 1 base and J by 6 bases, and 19 bases separated the two germline ends. CDR1 is SGHTA, CDR2 FQGNSA, per germline. The chain's CDR3 is CASSLVGSRTLANEQFF. DNA of the CDR3: TGTGCCAGCAGCTTAGTAGGTAGTCGGACACTGGCCAATGAGCAGTTCTTC.

The J gene is TRBJ1-2, the V gene TRBV9, with D possibly being TRBD1 (6 bases). Trimming took off 2 bases at V and 5 bases at J, with 13 bases between the two ends. Germline assignment: CDR1 SGDLS and CDR2 YYNGEE. This CDR3 is built from 14 residues. In nucleotides, the CDR3 is TGTGCCAGCAGCGTTGGCAGGGGCGGATATGGCTACACCTTC. This encodes CASSVGRGGYGYTF. The whole variable domain, remainder taken from reference TRBV9 and TRBJ1-2, is DSGVTQTPKHLITATGQRVTLRCSPRSGDLSVYWYQQSLDQGLQFLIQYYNGEERAKGNILERFSAQQFPDLHSELNLSSLELGDSALYFCASSVGRGGYGYTFGSGTRLTVV.

The J gene is TRBJ1-2, the V gene TRBV18, with 9 bases matching TRBD1. Germline V CDR1 and CDR2: KGHSH, LQKENI. Trimming cost V 8 bases and J 4 bases; bases outside gene matches: 8. The CDR3 sequence is 14 residues long. The CDR3 DNA reads as TGTGCCAGCCTTCCGGGACAGGGAACCTATGGCTACACCTTC. Amino acids: CASLPGQGTYGYTF.

Written as DNA, the CDR3 is TGCGCCAGCAGCTTTTCCGGGGTCTACGAGCAGTACTTC. As protein: CASSFSGVYEQYF. The rearrangement uses TRBV5-1 and TRBJ2-7, with D possibly being TRBD2 (5 bases). The CDR3 consists of 13 residues. V lost 2 bases and J lost 3, with 9 bases in between. Germline V gene sequence: CDR1 SGHRS, CDR2 YFSETQ.

The chain carries TRBV4-3 and TRBJ2-1, with 9 bases lining up with TRBD2. The CDR3 covers 16 residues. V was clipped by 0 bases and J by 7 bases; unmatched bases: 7. CDR1 is LGHNA, CDR2 YSLEER, per germline. The CDR3 spells CASSQDRGGARNEQFF. The CDR3 DNA reads TGCGCCAGCAGCCAAGATCGCGGGGGGGCCCGGAATGAGCAGTTCTTC.

This clone was detected only a few times. The V call is TRBV5-5, the J call TRBJ1-5, with D possibly TRBD1 on 6 matching bases. Germline V gene lookup returns CDR1 SGHKS and CDR2 YYEKEE (reference sequence). Trimming took off 4 bases at V and 5 bases at J, with 16 bases between the two ends. CDR3 length: 15 amino acids. The CDR3 DNA reads TGTGCCAGCAGCCCTACCGGACAGCCTCATCAGCCCCAGCATTTT. Its translation is CASSPTGQPHQPQHF.

The chain employs TRBV29-1 and TRBJ2-7, with D maybe TRBD1 (5 bases). Germline CDR1 and CDR2: SQVTM and ANQGSEA. Trimming removed 6 bases from V and 5 bases from J, with 17 bases in between. This CDR3 is 13 amino acids long. CDR3 coding DNA: TGCAGCGTCACCTCATCCCAGGGCCACGAGCAGTACTTC. As protein: CSVTSSQGHEQYF.

This chain uses TRBV21-1 with TRBJ2-4; the listed D gene, TRBD2, was not tested against the DNA. TRBV21-1 is termed a pseudogene. The CDR3 consists of 16 residues. This chain's CDR3 is CASSKVWREAKNIQYF. The CDR3 DNA reads as TGTGCCAGCAGCAAAGTTTGGAGAGAAGCCAAAAACATTCAGTACTTC.

V usage is TRBV11-2 and J usage is TRBJ1-2, with 8 bases fitting TRBD1. V was pared by 6 bases and J by 4 bases, with 10 bases of the junction left unmatched. The length of the CDR3 is 15 residues. Germline V gives CDR1 SGHAT, CDR2 FQNNGV. The CDR3 nucleotides are TGTGCCAGCAGTCGCTCAGGGGGCTTTAGCTATGGCTACACCTTC. Protein sequence: CASSRSGGFSYGYTF.

The V call is TRBV7-9, the J call TRBJ1-1; weak D call: TRBD1 (6 bases). The CDR3 extends over 18 amino acids. The germline CDR1 and CDR2 sequences are SEHNR and FQNEAQ (reference sequence). V was trimmed by 2 bases and J by 0 bases, leaving 19 bases between them. The chain's CDR3 is CASSLWTDSWAMNTEAFF. Written as DNA, the CDR3 is TGTGCCAGCAGCTTATGGACAGACTCGTGGGCCATGAACACTGAAGCTTTCTTT.

This clone has a single count. This chain connects TRBV10-3 to TRBJ1-5, with D perhaps matching TRBD1 (5 bases). V lost 3 bases to trimming and J lost 5 bases, with 8 bases between them. Germline loops: CDR1 ENHRY, CDR2 SYGVKD. This CDR3 region has 13 residues. CDR3 region: CAISDSGYQPQHF. As DNA, the CDR3 is TGTGCCATCAGTGACTCAGGGTATCAGCCCCAGCATTTT.